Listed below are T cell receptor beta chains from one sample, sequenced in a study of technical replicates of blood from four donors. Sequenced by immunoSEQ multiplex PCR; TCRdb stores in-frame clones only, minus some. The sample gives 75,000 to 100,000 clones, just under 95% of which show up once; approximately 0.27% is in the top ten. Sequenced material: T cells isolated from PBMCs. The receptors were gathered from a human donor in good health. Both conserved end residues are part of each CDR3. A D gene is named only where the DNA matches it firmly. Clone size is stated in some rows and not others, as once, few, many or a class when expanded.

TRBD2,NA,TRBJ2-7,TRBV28,TGTGCCAGTATCCGGACTAGCGGAACCTACGAGCAGTACTTC,CASIRTSGTYEQYF
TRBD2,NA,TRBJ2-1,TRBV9,TGTGCCAGCAGCCAGACTAGCGGGAACTACAATGAGCAGTTCTTC,CASSQTSGNYNEQFF
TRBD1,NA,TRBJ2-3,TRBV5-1,TGCGCCAGCAGCTTGTCGACAGGGGTTTACACAGATACGCAGTATTTT,CASSLSTGVYTDTQYF
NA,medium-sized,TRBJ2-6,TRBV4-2,TGTGCCAGCAGCCAAGAAACAGGTTCTGGGGCCAACGTCCTGACTTTC,CASSQETGSGANVLTF
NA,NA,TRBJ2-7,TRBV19,TGTGCCAGTAGTCGGGACTACGAGCAGTACTTC,CASSRDYEQYF
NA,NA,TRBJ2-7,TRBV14,TGTGCCAGCAGCCAAGATTTCGCGGCTTCTCTCAACGAGCAGTACTTC,CASSQDFAASLNEQYF
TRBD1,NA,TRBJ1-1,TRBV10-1,TGCGCCAGCAGTCCGGGGACAGGGGGCGCGAACACTGAAGCTTTCTTT,CASSPGTGGANTEAFF
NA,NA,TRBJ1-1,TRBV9,TGTGCCAGCAGCGCACAGGGAACTGAAGCTTTCTTT,CASSAQGTEAFF
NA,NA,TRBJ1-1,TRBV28,TGTGCCAGCAGTTTGCGGGGAATGAACACTGAAGCTTTCTTT,CASSLRGMNTEAFF
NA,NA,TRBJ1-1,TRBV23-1,TGCGCCAGCAGTCACGCACAGGGCACTGAAGCTTTCTTT,CASSHAQGTEAFF
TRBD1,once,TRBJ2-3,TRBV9,TGTGCCAGCAGTACCCAGGGGGCCGGTCTTGATACGCAGTATTTT,CASSTQGAGLDTQYF
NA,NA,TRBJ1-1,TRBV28,TGTGCCAGCAGTTTTGGTTTGGGGGGGCTGAACACTGAAGCTTTCTTT,CASSFGLGGLNTEAFF
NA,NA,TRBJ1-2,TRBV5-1,TGCGCCAGCAGCTTGGGTGACGTATCGGGACACGACGGCTACACCTTC,CASSLGDVSGHDGYTF
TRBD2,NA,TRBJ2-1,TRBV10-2,TGCGCCAGCAGTGCCGGGACTAGCTTATCAAATGAGCAGTTCTTC,CASSAGTSLSNEQFF
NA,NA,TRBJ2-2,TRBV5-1,TGCGCCAGCAGCTTGACAGGGACCGGGGAGCTGTTTTTT,CASSLTGTGELFF
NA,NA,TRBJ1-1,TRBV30,TGTGCCTGGAGCCCCTCTAACACTGAAGCTTTCTTT,CAWSPSNTEAFF
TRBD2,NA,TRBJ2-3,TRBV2,TGTGCCAGCAGTGGACTAGCGGACACAGATACGCAGTATTTT,CASSGLADTDTQYF
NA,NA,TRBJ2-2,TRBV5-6,TGTGCCAGCAGCTTGCGAGGGAACGGGGAGCTGTTTTTT,CASSLRGNGELFF
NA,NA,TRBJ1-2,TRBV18,TGTGCCAGCTCCGACCGGGGGGCGTACGCCTATGGCTACACCTTC,CASSDRGAYAYGYTF
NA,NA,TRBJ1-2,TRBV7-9,TGTGCCAGCAGTCACACAGACTATGGCTACACCTTC,CASSHTDYGYTF
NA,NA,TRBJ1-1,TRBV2,TGTGCCAGCAGTGAAGAGGCAGCCAGAAGCGTTATGAACACTGAAGCTTTCTTT,CASSEEAARSVMNTEAFF
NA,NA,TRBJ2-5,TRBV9,TGTGCCAGCGACCCATTCGCGGCCGGCGGGGAGACCCAGTACTTC,CASDPFAAGGETQYF
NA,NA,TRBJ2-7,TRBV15,TGTGCCACCAGCATCAGGGCCAGCTCCTACGAGCAGTACTTC,CATSIRASSYEQYF
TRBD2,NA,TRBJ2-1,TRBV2,TGTGCCAGCAGGGGAGGGCCTCTCGATGAGCAGTTCTTC,CASRGGPLDEQFF
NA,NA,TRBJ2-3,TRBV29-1,TGCAGCGTTGATGTTGGACACACAGATACGCAGTATTTT,CSVDVGHTDTQYF
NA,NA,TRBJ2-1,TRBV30,TGTGCCTGGAGTTCCAGGGGCAATGAGCAGTTCTTC,CAWSSRGNEQFF
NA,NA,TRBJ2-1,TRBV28,TGTGCCAGCAGGAGAGAGATCTACAATGAGCAGTTCTTC,CASRREIYNEQFF
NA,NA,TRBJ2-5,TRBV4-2,TGTGCCAGCAGCCAAGGACCCGGAGGGGAGACCCAGTACTTC,CASSQGPGGETQYF
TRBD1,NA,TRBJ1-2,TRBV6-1,TGTGCCACCTCGAAGGACAGGGGAGACTATGGCTACACCTTC,CATSKDRGDYGYTF
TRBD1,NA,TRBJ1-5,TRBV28,TGTGCCAGCAGACAGGGGTATAGCAATCAGCCCCAGCATTTT,CASRQGYSNQPQHF
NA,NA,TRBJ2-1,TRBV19,TGTGCCAGTAGTATAGGCCTACAGGATCGGGTGTTCTTC,CASSIGLQDRVFF
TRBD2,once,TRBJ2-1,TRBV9,TGTGCCAGCAGCGTGACTAGCGGGGCAATACGTAATGAGCAGTTCTTC,CASSVTSGAIRNEQFF
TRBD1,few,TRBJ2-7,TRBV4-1,TGCGCCAGCAGCCAGGGACAGGGGACCTACGAGCAGTACTTC,CASSQGQGTYEQYF
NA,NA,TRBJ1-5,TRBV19,TGTGCCAGTAGTATAGTCGTTTATAGCAATCAGCCCCAGCATTTT,CASSIVVYSNQPQHF